The 29 T cell receptor beta chains below come from one sample, sequenced in a study of blood T cell repertoires in COVID-19. The assay was immunoSEQ multiplex PCR, and TCRdb's table has in-frame clones only and misses some. The sample yields just over 300,000 clones, approximately 85% seen once. Sequenced material: PBMCs or T cells enriched from blood (not recorded which). Every receptor here comes from a man aged 25-45 years who had recovered from COVID-19.

This rearrangement joins TRBV9 to TRBJ2-1; 11 bases map to TRBD2. CDR3 length equals 18 residues. J was trimmed by 0 bases and V by 2 bases; bases with no gene match: 7. In germline, CDR1 is SGDLS, CDR2 YYNGEE. The CDR3 nucleotides are TGTGCCAGCAGCGTGCTAGCGGGGGGCTTCAGCTCCTACAATGAGCAGTTCTTC. This gives the protein CASSVLAGGFSSYNEQFF.

The chain has TRBV12-5 and TRBJ1-1, with a weak D call TRBD1 (6 bases). V gave up 5 bases and J gave up 4 bases, with 11 bases separating them. CDR3 size: 13 residues. Germline V lookup: CDR1 LGHNT, CDR2 FRNRAP. CDR3 protein: CASGRGAGTEAFF. The CDR3 DNA reads TGTGCTAGTGGTCGGGGGGCGGGCACTGAAGCTTTCTTT.

This clone has only one observation. The chain employs TRBV24-1 and TRBJ1-2, with no clear D. The germline V and J ends were trimmed by 0 bases and 8 bases, with 9 bases remaining between them. Germline V gene sequence: CDR1 KGHDR, CDR2 SFDVKD. This CDR3 comprises 13 residues. CDR3 DNA: TGTGCCACCAGTGATTTGTCGGGGTGGGGCTACACCTTC. This translates into CATSDLSGWGYTF.

The chain links TRBV7-9 to TRBJ1-1; TRBD1 aligns across 7 bases. J was trimmed by 1 base and V by 1 base; bases with no gene match: 3. This CDR3 has 15 amino acids. The germline V gene encodes CDR1 SEHNR and CDR2 FQNEAQ (reference sequence). The CDR3: CASSLEDRPNTEAFF. CDR3 coding DNA: TGTGCCAGCAGCTTAGAGGACAGGCCGAACACTGAAGCTTTCTTT. Full variable domain (rest looked up from reference TRBV7-9 and TRBJ1-1): DTGVSQNPRHKITKRGQNVTFRCDPISEHNRLYWYRQTLGQGPEFLTYFQNEAQLEKSRLLSDRFSAERPKGSFSTLEIQRTEQGDSAMYLCASSLEDRPNTEAFFGQGTRLTVV.

This clone was seen just once. The chain uses TRBV7-6 and TRBJ1-6; D perhaps matches TRBD1 (6 bases). Trimming removed 1 base at V and 7 bases at J, with 14 bases between. The CDR3 covers 16 residues. Germline V gene sequence: CDR1 SGHVS, CDR2 FNYEAQ. The chain's CDR3 is CASSLGVRTANSPLHF. CDR3 DNA: TGTGCCAGCAGCTTAGGAGTGAGGACAGCGAATTCACCCCTCCACTTT.

This clone is a singleton in its sample. In DNA, the CDR3 is TGTGCCAGCGTGGGACAGGGGGCGAATGGCTACACCTTC. This translates into CASVGQGANGYTF. The rearrangement joins TRBV5-8 to TRBJ1-2; 12 positions agree with TRBD1. Trimming at V came to 7 bases and at J to 6 bases, leaving 4 bases not matched to a gene. The CDR3 contains 13 residues. From germline, CDR1 is SGHTS and CDR2 YDEGEE.

The V call is TRBV5-1, the J call TRBJ2-7, with 12 bases lining up with TRBD2. The CDR3 sequence is 15 residues long. V shed 3 bases and J 2 bases; nucleotides not matched to a gene: 3. Germline V CDR1 and CDR2: SGHRS, YFSETQ. DNA for the CDR3: TGCGCCAGCAGCTGGACTAGCGGGGACGCCTACGAGCAGTACTTC. It codes for CASSWTSGDAYEQYF.

This clone was counted only a few times. The rearrangement joins TRBV27 to TRBJ1-2; 9 bases fit TRBD1. CDR3 length: 13 residues. Unmatched junction bases numbered 3, after V lost 2 bases and J lost 8 bases. Germline loops: CDR1 MNHEY, CDR2 SMNVEV (reference sequence). CDR3 residues: CASSLQTGGGYTF. DNA of the CDR3: TGTGCCAGCAGTTTACAGACAGGGGGAGGCTACACCTTC.

This sequence joins TRBV24-1 and TRBJ2-6; D is perhaps TRBD1 (6 bases). The CDR3 sequence is 16 residues long. V was cut by 3 bases and J by 0 bases, with 8 bases left in between. The germline CDR1 and CDR2 sequences are KGHDR and SFDVKD. CDR3 DNA: TGTGCCACCAGTGATGGACAGAGCTCTGGGGCCAACGTCCTGACTTTC. Its translation: CATSDGQSSGANVLTF.

The rearrangement joins TRBV4-2 to TRBJ2-7; D is perhaps TRBD1 (6 bases). V was cut by 0 bases and J by 0 bases, with 12 bases left in between. CDR1 and CDR2 from the germline V gene are LGHNA and YNFKEQ. The CDR3 consists of 16 residues. CDR3 nucleotides: TGTGCCAGCAGCCAAGATGTGGGGGCCCTCTCCTACGAGCAGTACTTC. Amino acid sequence: CASSQDVGALSYEQYF.

The chain links TRBV3-1 (or the pseudogene TRBV3-2) to TRBJ1-1, with 7 bases identical to TRBD1. V trimming: 4 bases; J trimming: 1 base; junction bases outside the gene matches: 3. Germline CDR1 reads LGHDT; CDR2 reads YNNKEL (reference sequence). CDR3 length equals 14 residues. The DNA of the CDR3 is TGTGCCAGCAGCCCACGACAGGGGAACACTGAAGCTTTCTTT. Amino acids: CASSPRQGNTEAFF.

The chain uses TRBV6-5 and TRBJ1-4; 12 nucleotides match TRBD1. The V gene end was trimmed by 6 bases and the J gene end by 7 bases; junction bases not matched to a gene: 6. The germline gives CDR1 MNHEY, CDR2 SVGAGI. The CDR3 sequence is 15 residues long. CDR3 bases: TGTGCCAGCAGGAGGGACAGGGGGCTGATTGAAAAACTGTTTTTT. Its protein product is CASRRDRGLIEKLFF.

The chain combines TRBV10-3 with TRBJ2-5, with D perhaps matching TRBD2 (5 bases). V was pared by 7 bases and J by 5 bases, with 14 bases between. There are 13 residues in the CDR3. Germline V gene data show CDR1 as ENHRY and CDR2 as SYGVKD. The CDR3 reads CAIKIAGGETQYF. For the CDR3, the DNA is TGTGCCATCAAGATCGCGGGTGGGGAGACCCAGTACTTC.

The V call is TRBV11-2, the J call TRBJ2-1; perhaps TRBD2 as D (5 bases). From germline, CDR1 is SGHAT and CDR2 FQNNGV. Trimming took 5 bases from V and 2 from J, leaving 7 bases between them. This CDR3 region has 13 residues. The CDR3 region is CASSVGAYNEQFF. In DNA form, the CDR3 reads TGTGCCAGCAGCGTCGGGGCCTACAATGAGCAGTTCTTC.

CDR3 protein: CASSPGWSNQPQHF. The CDR3 DNA is TGTGCCAGCAGTCCAGGGTGGAGCAATCAGCCCCAGCATTTT. The chain carries TRBV27 and TRBJ1-5; D is perhaps TRBD1 (5 bases). V lost 5 bases and J lost 1, with 9 bases in between. The germline V gene has CDR1 MNHEY and CDR2 SMNVEV (reference sequence). The CDR3 runs to 14 residues.

CDR3 loop: CASRKDRASNQPQHF. DNA for the CDR3: TGTGCCAGTAGAAAGGACAGGGCCAGCAATCAGCCCCAGCATTTT. V and J are TRBV19 and TRBJ1-5; 8 bases line up with TRBD1. This CDR3 has 15 residues. In germline, CDR1 is LNHDA, CDR2 SQIVND (reference sequence). Losses at the gene ends were 6 bases for V and 1 base for J; bases not matched to a gene: 5.

The chain has TRBV7-8 and TRBJ2-7; D might be TRBD1 (5 bases). The CDR3 is 13 residues long. V lost 5 bases and J 4 bases, leaving 12 bases between the germline ends. Germline lookup yields CDR1 SGHVS and CDR2 FQNEAQ. The CDR3 DNA is TGTGCCAGCAGCCACGGACAATCTTACGAGCAGTACTTC. It encodes CASSHGQSYEQYF.

The chain's CDR3 is CASSVGDREAFF. In DNA, the CDR3 is TGTGCCAGCAGCGTAGGGGACAGAGAAGCTTTCTTT. This sequence joins TRBV9 and TRBJ1-1; 7 nucleotides align to TRBD1. Trimming removed 0 bases from V and 8 bases from J; junction bases left unmatched: 1. Germline CDR1 is SGDLS and CDR2 is YYNGEE. CDR3 size: 12 residues.

This clone showed up just a few times. The chain links TRBV20-1 to TRBJ2-7, with 8 positions matching TRBD1. J gave up 1 base and V 3 bases, and 5 bases lay outside the gene matches. The germline CDR1 and CDR2 sequences are DFQATT and SNEGSKA (reference sequence). The length of the CDR3 is 14 residues. CDR3 DNA sequence: TGCAGTGCTAGTGACCAGGGGGCTTCCTACGAGCAGTACTTC. Translating gives CSASDQGASYEQYF.

The V and J genes are TRBV9 and TRBJ2-3; 8 bases line up with TRBD2. V shed 2 bases and J 2 bases; nucleotides not matched to a gene: 7. This CDR3 has 16 residues. CDR1 and CDR2 (germline): SGDLS, YYNGEE. The CDR3 DNA sequence: TGTGCCAGCAGCGTTCGCGGGGGGTTTTACACAGATACGCAGTATTTT. This encodes CASSVRGGFYTDTQYF.

V and J are TRBV18 and TRBJ1-2; D is ambiguous. With 6 bases removed from V and 8 bases from J, the gap between germline ends came to 25 bases. CDR3 length equals 16 residues. Germline CDR1 KGHSH, CDR2 LQKENI. The CDR3, as DNA: TGTGCCAGCTCCCCGACGACGGATCCCGGTGGAGCGGGCTACACCTTC. This translates into CASSPTTDPGGAGYTF. Together with reference TRBV18 and TRBJ1-2, the CDR3 gives the full variable domain: NAGVMQNPRHLVRRRGQEARLRCSPMKGHSHVYWYRQLPEEGLKFMVYLQKENIIDESGMPKERFSAEFPKEGPSILRIQQVVRGDSAAYFCASSPTTDPGGAGYTFGSGTRLTVV.

This rearrangement joins TRBV2 to TRBJ1-1; D uncertain. The CDR3 runs 14 residues. Germline V lookup: CDR1 SNHLY, CDR2 FYNNEI. V was cut by 6 bases and J by 1 base, with 12 bases left in between. This CDR3 reads CASSPGLENTEAFF. CDR3 bases: TGTGCCAGCAGCCCGGGATTAGAGAACACTGAAGCTTTCTTT.

The chain combines TRBV19 with TRBJ1-2; 7 bases align to TRBD1. V was pared by 8 bases and J by 9 bases, with 9 bases of the junction left unmatched. Germline V gives CDR1 LNHDA, CDR2 SQIVND (reference sequence). This CDR3 is 12 amino acids long. The CDR3 DNA sequence: TGTGCCAGTGGCGGACAGGCCGGGCGCTACACCTTC. It encodes CASGGQAGRYTF. Filled out from reference TRBV19 and TRBJ1-2, the complete variable domain reads DGGITQSPKYLFRKEGQNVTLSCEQNLNHDAMYWYRQDPGQGLRLIYYSQIVNDFQKGDIAEGYSVSREKKESFPLTVTSAQKNPTAFYLCASGGQAGRYTFGSGTRLTVV.

The V call is TRBV4-1, the J call TRBJ2-7; TRBD2 aligns across 11 bases. The germline CDR1 and CDR2 sequences are MGHRA and YSYEKL. CDR3 size: 19 residues. Trimming cost V 5 bases and J 0 bases; bases outside gene matches: 15. The CDR3 loop reads CASSEEETSGNSLSYEQYF. The CDR3 DNA reads as TGCGCCAGCAGCGAGGAGGAGACTAGCGGGAACAGTCTCTCCTACGAGCAGTACTTC.

The gene calls are TRBV2 and TRBJ2-2, with 7 bases identical to TRBD1. The CDR3 extends over 15 amino acids. V lost 5 bases, J lost 0 bases, and 3 bases stayed unmatched. Germline-derived CDR1 and CDR2 are SNHLY and FYNNEI. The CDR3 bases are TGTGCCAGCAGTAACACAGGGGCGAACACCGGGGAGCTGTTTTTT. This translates into CASSNTGANTGELFF. Full variable domain (outside the CDR3, taken from reference TRBV2 and TRBJ2-2): EPEVTQTPSHQVTQMGQEVILRCVPISNHLYFYWYRQILGQKVEFLVSFYNNEISEKSEIFDDQFSVERPDGSNFTLKIRSTKLEDSAMYFCASSNTGANTGELFFGEGSRLTVL.

V is TRBV5-1 and J is TRBJ1-5; no clear D. The CDR3 extends over 15 amino acids. V lost 0 bases and J lost 0, with 7 bases in between. CDR1 is SGHRS and CDR2 is YFSETQ in the germline V gene. CDR3 in amino acids: CASSLDPYSNQPQHF. The CDR3 DNA sequence: TGCGCCAGCAGCTTGGATCCCTATAGCAATCAGCCCCAGCATTTT.

About this clone: Other DNA sequences in this specimen translate into the identical CDR3. The V call is TRBV12-3 or TRBV12-4, the J call TRBJ1-1; 7 bases match TRBD1. The CDR3 length is 12 residues. J lost 7 bases, V lost 6 bases, and 5 bases had no gene match. This CDR3 is CASSLRDSEAFF. In nucleotides, the CDR3 is TGTGCCAGCAGCCTCCGGGACAGTGAAGCTTTCTTT.

This clone is a singleton in its sample. CDR3 sequence (DNA): TGTGCCACCAGCAGAGATGGGGGAGGGTCCAAAAACATTCAGTACTTC. The encoded protein is CATSRDGGGSKNIQYF. The chain joins TRBV15 to TRBJ2-4, with TRBD2 identical over 7 bases. The CDR3 runs 16 residues. Germline V gene sequence: CDR1 LNHNV, CDR2 YYDKDF (reference sequence). V gave up 0 bases and J gave up 2 bases; unmatched junction bases: 4.

The chain has TRBV9 and TRBJ2-3, with 7 bases fitting TRBD1. The germline gives CDR1 SGDLS, CDR2 YYNGEE. The CDR3 is 14 residues long. With 0 bases clipped from V and 6 bases from J, the junction kept 4 bases outside the gene matches. The CDR3 coding sequence is TGTGCCAGCAGCGTAGCTGCAGGGGGTGATACGCAGTATTTT. Encoded protein: CASSVAAGGDTQYF.